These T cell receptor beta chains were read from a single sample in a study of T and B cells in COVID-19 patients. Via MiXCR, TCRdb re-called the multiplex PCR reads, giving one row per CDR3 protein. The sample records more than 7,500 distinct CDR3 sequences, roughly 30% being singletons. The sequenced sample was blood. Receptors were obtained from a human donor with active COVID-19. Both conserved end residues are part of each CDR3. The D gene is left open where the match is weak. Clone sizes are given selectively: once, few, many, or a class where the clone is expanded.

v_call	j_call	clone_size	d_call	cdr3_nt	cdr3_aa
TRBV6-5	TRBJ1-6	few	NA	TGTGCCAGCAGTCCCCGGGGTTTTTTTTCACCCCTCCACTTT	CASSPRGFFSPLHF
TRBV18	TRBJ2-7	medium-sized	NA	TGTGCCAGCTCACCCCTGGGGGCTTCCTACGAGCAGTACTTC	CASSPLGASYEQYF
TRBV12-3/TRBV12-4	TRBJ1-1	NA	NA	TGTGCCAGCAGACCAACAGGGAACACTGAAGCTTTCTTT	CASRPTGNTEAFF
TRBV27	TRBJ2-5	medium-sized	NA	TGTGCCAGCAGTTCGGTCGGGGAGACCCAGTACTTC	CASSSVGETQYF
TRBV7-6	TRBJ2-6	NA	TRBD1	TGTGCCAGCAGCTTAACAGGGGGCGCTGGGGCCAAAGTCCTGACTTTC	CASSLTGGAGAKVLTF
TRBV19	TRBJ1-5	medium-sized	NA	TGTGCCAGTAGTATTAACATCGTGGATCAGCCCCAGCATTTT	CASSINIVDQPQHF
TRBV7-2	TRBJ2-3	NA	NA	TGTGCCAGCAGCTTAGTTGGAGGGTCAGATACGCAGTATTTT	CASSLVGGSDTQYF
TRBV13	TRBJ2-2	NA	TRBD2	TGTGCCAGCAGCTCCTGGGACTACCTAGGCACCGGGGAGCTGTTTTTT	CASSSWDYLGTGELFF
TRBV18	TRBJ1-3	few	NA	TGTGCCAGCTCACCACAATCCGGAAACACCATATATTTT	CASSPQSGNTIYF
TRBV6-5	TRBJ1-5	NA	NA	TGTGCCATCAGTGAGTCGCAGGGTATGAGCAATCAGCCCCAGCATTTT	CAISESQGMSNQPQHF
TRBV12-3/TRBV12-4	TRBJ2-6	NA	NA	TGTGCCAGCAGTTTAGAGTGGGATTTCTCTGGGTCCAACGTCCTGACTTTC	CASSLEWDFSGSNVLTF
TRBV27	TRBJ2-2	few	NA	TGTGCCAGCGGGCAAGGGGTTTCCACCGGGGAGCTGTTTTTT	CASGQGVSTGELFF
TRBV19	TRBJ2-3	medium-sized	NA	TGTGCCAGTAGAGGGTGGAGAGAACCAACCACAGATACGCAGTATTTT	CASRGWREPTTDTQYF
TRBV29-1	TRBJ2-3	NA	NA	TGCAGCGGGGGGGCCCCAGATACGCAGTATTTT	CSGGAPDTQYF
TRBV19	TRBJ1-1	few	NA	TGTGCCAGTAGCCGGCGCACTGAAGCTTTCTTT	CASSRRTEAFF
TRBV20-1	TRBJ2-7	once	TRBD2	TGCAGTGCGTGGCTAGCGGGGGGGGGTACCTACGAGCAGTACTTC	CSAWLAGGGTYEQYF
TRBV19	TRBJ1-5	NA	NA	TGTGCCAGTACCTGGAGCTCCGGGGCCCTAGGGAACAATCAGCCCCAGCATTTT	CASTWSSGALGNNQPQHF
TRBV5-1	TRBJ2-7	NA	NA	TGCGCCAGCAGCCCGACAGGAGTCTCCTACGAGCAGTACTTC	CASSPTGVSYEQYF
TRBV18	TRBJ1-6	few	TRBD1	TGTGCCAGCTCACGGGACAGGGAGACACCCCTCCACTTT	CASSRDRETPLHF
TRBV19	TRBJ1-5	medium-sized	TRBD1	TGTGCCAGTAGTAGGGGACAGGGGGCGAATCAGCCCCAGCATTTT	CASSRGQGANQPQHF